This record concerns one T cell receptor (beta chain) sequence. The antigen remains undetermined. The data derive from a study of graft-versus-host responses after intestinal transplantation. The data were produced by immunoSEQ multiplex PCR, yet TCRdb's version contains in-frame clones alone and is incomplete. Among over 85,000 clones listed, about 93% were seen once. This CDR3 has 14 amino acids. V was trimmed by 3 bases and J by 0 bases, leaving 5 bases between them. Germline loops: CDR1 SNHLY, CDR2 FYNNEI. The clonotype was recovered from a human donor who received an intestinal transplant. The sequences come from unstimulated CD8+ T cells sorted from spleen or lymph node cells, collected before intestinal transplant. The chain couples TRBV2 to TRBJ2-2; D is undetermined. CDR3 nucleotides: TGTGCCAGCAGTGATCCGGCGAACACCGGGGAGCTGTTTTTT. Translation: CASSDPANTGELFF. The whole variable domain, remainder taken from reference TRBV2 and TRBJ2-2, is EPEVTQTPSHQVTQMGQEVILRCVPISNHLYFYWYRQILGQKVEFLVSFYNNEISEKSEIFDDQFSVERPDGSNFTLKIRSTKLEDSAMYFCASSDPANTGELFFGEGSRLTVL.